This T cell receptor beta chain comes out of a study of T cells after yellow fever vaccination. TCRdb re-derived calls from the 5' RACE reads in MiXCR, one entry per CDR3 protein. Found here are 250,000 to 350,000 distinct CDR3 sequences, 3.5% to 4.5% of them singletons; the top ten hold around 19%. This clonotype was recorded at least ten times. The germline gives CDR1 LGHNA, CDR2 YNFKEQ. The CDR3 has 15 amino acids. Trimming took off 4 bases at V and 2 bases at J, with 12 bases between the two ends. The TCR comes from a man aged 18-30 years who received the YFV17D yellow fever vaccine. The J gene is TRBJ2-4, the V gene TRBV4-2; D remains unclear. This specimen was PBMCs, taken 15 days after the yellow fever booster vaccination. This CDR3 is CASSLEGQSKNIQYF. In DNA, the CDR3 is TGTGCCAGCAGCCTCGAAGGGCAGTCCAAAAACATTCAGTACTTC.